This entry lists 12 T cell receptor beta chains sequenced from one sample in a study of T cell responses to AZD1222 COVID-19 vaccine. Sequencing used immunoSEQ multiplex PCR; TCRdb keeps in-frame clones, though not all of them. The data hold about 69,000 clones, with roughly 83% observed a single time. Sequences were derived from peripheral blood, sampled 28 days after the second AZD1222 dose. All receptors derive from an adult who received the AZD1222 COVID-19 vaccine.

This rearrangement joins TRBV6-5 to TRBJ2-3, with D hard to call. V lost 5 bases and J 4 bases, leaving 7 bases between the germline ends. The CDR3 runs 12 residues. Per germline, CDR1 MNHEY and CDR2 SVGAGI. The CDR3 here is CASSPDADTQYF. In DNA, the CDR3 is TGTGCCAGCAGTCCGGACGCAGATACGCAGTATTTT.

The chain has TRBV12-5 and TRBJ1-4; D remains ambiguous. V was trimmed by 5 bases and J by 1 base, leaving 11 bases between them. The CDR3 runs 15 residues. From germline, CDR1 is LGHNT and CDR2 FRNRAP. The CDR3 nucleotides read TGTGCTAGTGGTACGGTCGAGGGAACTAATGAAAAACTGTTTTTT. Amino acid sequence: CASGTVEGTNEKLFF.

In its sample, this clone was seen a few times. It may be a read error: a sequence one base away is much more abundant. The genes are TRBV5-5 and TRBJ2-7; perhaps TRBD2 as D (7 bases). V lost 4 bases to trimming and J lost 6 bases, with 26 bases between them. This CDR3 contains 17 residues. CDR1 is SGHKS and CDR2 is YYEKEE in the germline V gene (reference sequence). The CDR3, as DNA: TGTGCCAGCAGCCTTGAATGGTTAAAGGGGGGGGGAGGCGAGCAGTACTTC. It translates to CASSLEWLKGGGGEQYF. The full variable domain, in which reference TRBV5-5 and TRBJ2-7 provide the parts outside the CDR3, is DAGVTQSPTHLIKTRGQQVTLRCSPISGHKSVSWYQQVLGQGPQFIFQYYEKEERGRGNFPDRFSARQFPNYSSELNVNALLLGDSALYLCASSLEWLKGGGGEQYFGPGTRLTVT.

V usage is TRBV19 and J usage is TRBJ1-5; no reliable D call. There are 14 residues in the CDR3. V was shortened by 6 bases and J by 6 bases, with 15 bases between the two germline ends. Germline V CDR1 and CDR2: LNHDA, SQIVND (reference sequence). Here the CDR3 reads CASRTKTGGQPQHF. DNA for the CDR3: TGTGCCAGTAGGACGAAGACGGGAGGTCAGCCCCAGCATTTT.

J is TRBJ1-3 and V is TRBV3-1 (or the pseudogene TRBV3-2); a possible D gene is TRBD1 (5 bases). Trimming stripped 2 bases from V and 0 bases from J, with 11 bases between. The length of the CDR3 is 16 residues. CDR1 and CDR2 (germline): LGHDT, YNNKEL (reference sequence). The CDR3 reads CASSQLGVISGNTIYF. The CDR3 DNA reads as TGTGCCAGCAGCCAATTGGGGGTGATCTCTGGAAACACCATATATTTT.

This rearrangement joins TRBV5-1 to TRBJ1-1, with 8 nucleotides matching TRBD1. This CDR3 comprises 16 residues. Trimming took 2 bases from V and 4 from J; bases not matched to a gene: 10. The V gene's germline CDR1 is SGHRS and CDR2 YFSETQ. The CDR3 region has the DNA TGCGCCAGCAGCTTCGAGACAGGGGACTGGGTCACTGAAGCTTTCTTT. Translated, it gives CASSFETGDWVTEAFF. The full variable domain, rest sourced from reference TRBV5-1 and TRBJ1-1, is KAGVTQTPRYLIKTRGQQVTLSCSPISGHRSVSWYQQTPGQGLQFLFEYFSETQRNKGNFPGRFSGRQFSNSRSEMNVSTLELGDSALYLCASSFETGDWVTEAFFGQGTRLTVV.

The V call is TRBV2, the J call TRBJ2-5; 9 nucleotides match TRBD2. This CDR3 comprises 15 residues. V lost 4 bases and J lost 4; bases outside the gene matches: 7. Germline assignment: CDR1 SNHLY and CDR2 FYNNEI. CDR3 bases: TGTGCCAGCAGTGCGCGGGCTAGCGGGGTAGAGACCCAGTACTTC. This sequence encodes CASSARASGVETQYF.

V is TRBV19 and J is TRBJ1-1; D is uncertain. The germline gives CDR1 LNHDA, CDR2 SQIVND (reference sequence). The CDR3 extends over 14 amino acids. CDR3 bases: TGTGCTCCAAGCGATCTCCTGTCGAACACTGAAGCTTTCTTT. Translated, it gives CAPSDLLSNTEAFF. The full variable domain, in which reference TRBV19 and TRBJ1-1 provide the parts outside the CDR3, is DGGITQSPKYLFRKEGQNVTLSCEQNLNHDAMYWYRQDPGQGLRLIYYSQIVNDFQKGDIAEGYSVSREKKESFPLTVTSAQKNPTAFYLCAPSDLLSNTEAFFGQGTRLTVV.

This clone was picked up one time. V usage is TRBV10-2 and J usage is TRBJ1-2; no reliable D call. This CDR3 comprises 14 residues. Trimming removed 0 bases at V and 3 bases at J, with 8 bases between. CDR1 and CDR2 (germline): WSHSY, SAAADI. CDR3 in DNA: TGCGCCAGCAGTGAGTCGTCGGCCGACTATGGCTACACCTTC. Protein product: CASSESSADYGYTF.

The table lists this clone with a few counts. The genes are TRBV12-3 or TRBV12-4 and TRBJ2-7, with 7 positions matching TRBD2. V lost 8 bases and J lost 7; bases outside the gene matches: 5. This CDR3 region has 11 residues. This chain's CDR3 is CASGLGGEQYF. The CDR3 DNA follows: TGTGCCAGCGGGCTGGGGGGGGAGCAGTACTTC.

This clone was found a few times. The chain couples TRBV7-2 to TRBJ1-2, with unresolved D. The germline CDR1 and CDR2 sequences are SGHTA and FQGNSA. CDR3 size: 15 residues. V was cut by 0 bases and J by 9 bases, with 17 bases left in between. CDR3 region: CASSLAPLLGGSYTF. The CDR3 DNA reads TGTGCCAGCAGCTTAGCGCCCCTTCTGGGTGGGAGCTACACCTTC.

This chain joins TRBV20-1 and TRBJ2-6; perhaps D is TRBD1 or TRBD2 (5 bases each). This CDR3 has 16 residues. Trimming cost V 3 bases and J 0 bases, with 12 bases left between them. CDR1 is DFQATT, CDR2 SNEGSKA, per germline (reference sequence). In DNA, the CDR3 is TGCAGTGCTAGTGAGGGACCAAGCTCTGGGGCCAACGTCCTGACTTTC. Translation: CSASEGPSSGANVLTF.